The 31 T cell receptor beta chains reported below all come from one sample, sequenced in a study of blood T cell repertoires in COVID-19. Sequencing was performed with immunoSEQ multiplex PCR; in TCRdb, only in-frame clones are kept and a portion is missing. The table lists about 220,000 clones, around 80% of them singletons. Specimen: peripheral blood. Source of these receptors: a man aged 45-60 years with active or convalescent COVID-19.

The CDR3 region has the DNA TGTGCCAGCAGCCCGACAGGGTGGGACGGGGAGCTGTTTTTT. Amino acid sequence: CASSPTGWDGELFF. The chain recombines TRBV3-1 (or the pseudogene TRBV3-2) with TRBJ2-2, with 7 bases that match TRBD1. The CDR3 has 14 residues. Germline CDR1 is LGHDT and CDR2 is YNNKEL (reference sequence). V lost 4 bases, J lost 7 bases, and 6 bases stayed unmatched.

V is TRBV27 and J is TRBJ2-5, with 13 positions matching TRBD2. The CDR3 runs 17 residues. Germline V lookup: CDR1 MNHEY, CDR2 SMNVEV (reference sequence). V lost 5 bases, J lost 4 bases, and 10 bases stayed unmatched. DNA for the CDR3: TGTGCCAGCAGTCCGCCGCGACTAGCGGGGGGCACAGAGACCCAGTACTTC. Its translation: CASSPPRLAGGTETQYF.

This chain links TRBV27 with TRBJ2-3; D is uncertain. Trimming shortened V by 4 bases and J by 6 bases, and 8 bases separated the two germline ends. The CDR3 has 12 residues. In germline, CDR1 is MNHEY, CDR2 SMNVEV (reference sequence). CDR3 protein: CASSSRWDTQYF. The CDR3 DNA follows: TGTGCCAGCAGTTCCCGGTGGGATACGCAGTATTTT.

This chain joins TRBV27 and TRBJ2-3, with TRBD2 matching over 7 bases. Germline V gene data show CDR1 as MNHEY and CDR2 as SMNVEV (reference sequence). V was clipped by 3 bases and J by 10 bases; unmatched bases: 19. The CDR3 is made up of 17 amino acids. CDR3 sequence (DNA): TGTGCCAGCAGTTTCCTGGGCGGGAGCCCACCCGATAGTCCGCAGTATTTT. Its translation is CASSFLGGSPPDSPQYF.

This chain connects TRBV13 to TRBJ2-3, with 11 bases that match TRBD2. This CDR3 is built from 17 residues. Germline V CDR1 and CDR2: PRHDT, FYEKMQ (reference sequence). The trim removed 0 bases at V and 3 bases at J, leaving 5 bases unmatched. The CDR3 nucleotides are TGTGCCAGCAGCTTAGGCGGGACTAGCGGATATACAGATACGCAGTATTTT. Its protein is CASSLGGTSGYTDTQYF.

The chain joins TRBV11-1 to TRBJ2-1; D uncertain. Deletions cut 1 base from V and 4 bases from J, with 5 bases between. The CDR3 is made up of 13 amino acids. Germline V lookup: CDR1 SGHAT, CDR2 FQDESV (reference sequence). CDR3 bases: TGTGCCAGCAGCTTAGAGAGGTACAATGAGCAGTTCTTC. Encoded protein: CASSLERYNEQFF.

This chain joins TRBV5-1 and TRBJ1-6; D possibly corresponds to TRBD1 (6 bases). This CDR3 region has 14 residues. The V and J ends lost 4 bases and 5 bases respectively, with 10 bases between them. Germline V CDR1 and CDR2: SGHRS, YFSETQ. Here the CDR3 DNA reads TGCGCCAGCAGCCAGGACAGCCATAATTCACCCCTCCACTTT. It codes for CASSQDSHNSPLHF.

V gene TRBV27 combines with J gene TRBJ2-1; TRBD2 aligns across 10 bases. This CDR3 has 14 residues. The germline V gene has CDR1 MNHEY and CDR2 SMNVEV (reference sequence). J lost 6 bases, V lost 6 bases, and 5 bases had no gene match. CDR3 bases: TGTGCCAGCAGCCTAGCGGGAGATTTCAATGAGCAGTTCTTC. Translating it yields CASSLAGDFNEQFF.

The chain has TRBV24-1 and TRBJ2-7, with TRBD2 matching 9 bases. CDR3 length: 14 amino acids. Germline CDR1 is KGHDR and CDR2 is SFDVKD. With V trimmed by 1 base and J by 6 bases, 3 bases remained unmatched. CDR3 region: CATSDFSSGAEQYF. CDR3 DNA: TGTGCCACCAGTGATTTTTCTAGCGGGGCCGAGCAGTACTTC.

V is TRBV11-2 and J is TRBJ1-2; 10 nucleotides match TRBD1. Per the germline V gene, CDR1 is SGHAT and CDR2 is FQNNGV. This CDR3 spans 18 amino acids. J was trimmed by 1 base and V by 4 bases; bases with no gene match: 12. This CDR3 is CASSSRQGAPPFNYGYTF. The CDR3 DNA reads as TGTGCCAGCAGCTCGAGACAGGGGGCGCCCCCTTTTAACTATGGCTACACCTTC.

V gene TRBV6-2 or TRBV6-3 combines with J gene TRBJ1-5; D possibly corresponds to TRBD1 (6 bases). The CDR3 length is 16 residues. V dropped 5 bases and J dropped 6 bases, with 20 bases sitting between them. CDR1 is MNHEY, CDR2 SVGEGT, per germline. CDR3 residues: CASSTRGQQGSQPQHF. For the CDR3, the DNA is TGTGCCAGCAGTACCCGGGGACAACAAGGGAGTCAGCCCCAGCATTTT.

This clone was seen only once. The chain carries TRBV11-2 and TRBJ1-4; D call uncertain. The CDR3 runs to 15 residues. Germline CDR1 is SGHAT and CDR2 is FQNNGV. Trimming stripped 1 base from V and 8 bases from J, with 14 bases between. The CDR3 region is CASSLALSDWEKLFF. As DNA, the CDR3 is TGTGCCAGCAGCTTAGCTTTATCGGACTGGGAAAAACTGTTTTTT.

This clone was seen many times. J is TRBJ2-7 and V is TRBV4-3; D remains unclear. Deletions cut 0 bases from V and 6 bases from J, with 9 bases between. The CDR3 length is 13 residues. Germline V CDR1 and CDR2: LGHNA, YSLEER. Here the CDR3 reads CASSQDRGSEQYV. CDR3 DNA: TGCGCCAGCAGCCAAGATAGAGGTTCCGAGCAGTACGTC.

V and J are TRBV28 and TRBJ1-2; the D gene is possibly TRBD1 (6 bases). CDR1 and CDR2 from the germline V gene are MDHEN and SYDVKM. The V gene lost 5 bases and the J gene lost 6 bases, with 16 bases spanning the gap. This CDR3 comprises 14 residues. The CDR3 coding sequence is TGTGCCAGCAGTCAGGCCGGGGGGCAGGATGGCTACACCTTC. Residues: CASSQAGGQDGYTF.

The rearrangement links TRBV10-3 to TRBJ1-6; D may be TRBD1 (5 bases). Germline V gene sequence: CDR1 ENHRY, CDR2 SYGVKD. This CDR3 has 14 amino acids. Deletions cut 6 bases from V and 3 bases from J, with 9 bases between. The CDR3, as DNA: TGTGCCATCAGGGGACTCAACTATAATTCACCCCTCCACTTT. Amino acids: CAIRGLNYNSPLHF.

The gene calls are TRBV7-2 and TRBJ1-2, with a tentative D call TRBD1 (5 bases). V gave up 1 base and J gave up 4 bases, with 10 bases separating them. Germline CDR1 reads SGHTA; CDR2 reads FQGNSA. This CDR3 has 14 amino acids. The CDR3 loop is CASSLERDSYGYTF. In nucleotides, the CDR3 is TGTGCCAGCAGCTTAGAGAGGGACTCCTATGGCTACACCTTC.

V usage is TRBV7-9 and J usage is TRBJ1-2, with D possibly being TRBD1 (5 bases). The CDR3 loop spans 12 amino acids. Germline CDR1 SEHNR, CDR2 FQNEAQ (reference sequence). V shed 5 bases and J shed 6 bases, with 10 bases lying between them. The CDR3 reads CASSIGANGYTF. The CDR3 DNA follows: TGTGCCAGCAGCATAGGGGCTAATGGCTACACCTTC.

The chain has TRBV6-2 or TRBV6-3 and TRBJ1-5; unclear D gene. The CDR3 length is 14 residues. The V end was cut by 2 bases, the J end by 2 bases, with 7 bases between. Per germline, CDR1 MNHEY and CDR2 SVGEGT. The CDR3 region has the DNA TGTGCCAGCAGTTACCGGCGGGGCAATCAGCCCCAGCATTTT. As protein: CASSYRRGNQPQHF.

By proportion, this clone is medium-sized. This chain connects TRBV4-1 to TRBJ2-4, with 7 bases aligning to TRBD1. The CDR3 spans 15 residues. CDR1 MGHRA and CDR2 YSYEKL come from the germline V gene. With 6 bases clipped from V and 6 bases from J, the junction kept 11 bases outside the gene matches. The CDR3 DNA follows: TGCGCCAGCAGACAACCCGAGAACAGGGGAAACATTCAGTACTTC. Its protein is CASRQPENRGNIQYF.

Concerning this clone itself: Given the absence of the conserved phenylalanine or tryptophan at the CDR3 end, a read error is likely. No DNA is shown, since the ends of the CDR3 on it are uncertain; the CDR3 is the one TCRdb lists. J is TRBJ1-2 and V is TRBV2; the D call TRBD1 from the table was never checked on the DNA. Ends included, the CDR3 has 10 residues. Germline loops: CDR1 SNHLY, CDR2 FYNNEI. Here the CDR3 reads CASSGNRGTL.

The V call is TRBV6-2 or TRBV6-3, the J call TRBJ1-3, with no clear D. V was trimmed by 2 bases and J by 0 bases, leaving 8 bases between them. Germline CDR1 reads MNHEY; CDR2 reads SVGEGT. This CDR3 spans 15 amino acids. The CDR3: CASSYGSGSGNTIYF. The CDR3 coding sequence is TGTGCCAGCAGTTACGGCAGCGGCTCTGGAAACACCATATATTTT.

The V gene is TRBV6-6, the J gene TRBJ1-6, with D tentatively TRBD1 (6 bases). Germline CDR1 is MNHNY and CDR2 is SVGAGI (reference sequence). The ends were cut back, 3 bases at V and 5 bases at J, with 8 bases in the middle. This CDR3 has 14 amino acids. CDR3 loop: CASSYRTDNSPLHF. CDR3 DNA: TGTGCCAGCAGTTATCGGACAGATAATTCACCCCTCCACTTT.

The V gene is TRBV27, the J gene TRBJ2-2; tentative D call: TRBD2 (5 bases). The germline gives CDR1 MNHEY, CDR2 SMNVEV (reference sequence). Trimming stripped 3 bases from V and 7 bases from J, with 12 bases between. The CDR3 length is 14 residues. As DNA, the CDR3 is TGTGCCAGCAGTTTCGGGGTTGACGGCGGGGAGCTGTTTTTT. Its translation is CASSFGVDGGELFF.

The rearrangement uses TRBV6-1 and TRBJ1-5; D remains ambiguous. CDR1 is MNHNS, CDR2 SASEGT, per germline. This CDR3 contains 16 residues. The V gene lost 1 base and the J gene lost 2 bases, with 12 bases spanning the gap. CDR3 region: CASSEGWSIGNQPQHF. CDR3 nucleotides: TGTGCCAGCAGTGAAGGGTGGTCGATAGGCAATCAGCCCCAGCATTTT.

The rearrangement links TRBV6-6 to TRBJ2-2; possibly TRBD2 for D (6 bases). The CDR3 contains 16 residues. V was pared by 6 bases and J by 0 bases, with 14 bases between. Germline V gene sequence: CDR1 MNHNY, CDR2 SVGAGI (reference sequence). The CDR3 loop reads CASRPPGLSNTGELFF. As DNA, the CDR3 is TGTGCCAGCAGACCCCCGGGACTCTCGAACACCGGGGAGCTGTTTTTT.

This chain uses TRBV10-3 with TRBJ1-5, with 10 bases aligning to TRBD1. The CDR3 covers 14 residues. Trimming cost V 5 bases and J 6 bases; bases outside gene matches: 4. Looked up from germline, CDR1 is ENHRY and CDR2 is SYGVKD. The CDR3: CAISPTGGGQPQHF. CDR3 nucleotides: TGTGCCATCAGTCCGACAGGGGGCGGTCAGCCCCAGCATTTT.

The V gene is TRBV19, the J gene TRBJ1-5; D is perhaps TRBD1 (6 bases). Trimming stripped 3 bases from V and 4 bases from J, with 7 bases between. The germline V gene has CDR1 LNHDA and CDR2 SQIVND (reference sequence). CDR3 size: 13 residues. The CDR3 loop is CASSMGQNQPQHF. The CDR3, as DNA: TGTGCCAGTAGTATGGGACAAAATCAGCCCCAGCATTTT.

The chain combines TRBV28 with TRBJ1-4; D not certain. The V and J ends lost 5 bases and 5 bases respectively, with 12 bases between them. This CDR3 region has 14 residues. Germline lookup yields CDR1 MDHEN and CDR2 SYDVKM. The CDR3 sequence: CASSKTPQNEKLFF. The CDR3 DNA is TGTGCCAGCAGTAAAACACCCCAGAATGAAAAACTGTTTTTT.

This clone was recorded only once. The gene calls are TRBV5-6 and TRBJ1-2; no clear D. The CDR3 has 16 residues. The V end lost 0 bases, the J end lost 4 bases, and 16 bases lay between the germline ends. Germline V lookup: CDR1 SGHDT, CDR2 YYEEEE. The CDR3 bases are TGTGCCAGCAGCTTGGCTCGGAGGTATCGGAGCTATGGCTACACCTTC. As protein: CASSLARRYRSYGYTF.

The chain is built from TRBV7-2 and TRBJ1-2; 8 bases map to TRBD1. The length of the CDR3 is 15 residues. Germline V lookup: CDR1 SGHTA, CDR2 FQGNSA. Trimming cost V 3 bases and J 3 bases; bases outside gene matches: 6. CDR3 sequence (DNA): TGTGCCAGCAGCTTGCTGGGACAGGTCGACTATGGCTACACCTTC. This encodes CASSLLGQVDYGYTF.

CDR3 nucleotide sequence: TGTGCCAGTAGTCTGCAGGGGGCGCGGGACACTGAAGCTTTCTTT. It encodes CASSLQGARDTEAFF. V usage is TRBV19 and J usage is TRBJ1-1, with 8 bases aligning to TRBD1. This CDR3 comprises 15 residues. The trim removed 5 bases at V and 3 bases at J, leaving 8 bases unmatched. Germline values: CDR1 LNHDA, CDR2 SQIVND (reference sequence).